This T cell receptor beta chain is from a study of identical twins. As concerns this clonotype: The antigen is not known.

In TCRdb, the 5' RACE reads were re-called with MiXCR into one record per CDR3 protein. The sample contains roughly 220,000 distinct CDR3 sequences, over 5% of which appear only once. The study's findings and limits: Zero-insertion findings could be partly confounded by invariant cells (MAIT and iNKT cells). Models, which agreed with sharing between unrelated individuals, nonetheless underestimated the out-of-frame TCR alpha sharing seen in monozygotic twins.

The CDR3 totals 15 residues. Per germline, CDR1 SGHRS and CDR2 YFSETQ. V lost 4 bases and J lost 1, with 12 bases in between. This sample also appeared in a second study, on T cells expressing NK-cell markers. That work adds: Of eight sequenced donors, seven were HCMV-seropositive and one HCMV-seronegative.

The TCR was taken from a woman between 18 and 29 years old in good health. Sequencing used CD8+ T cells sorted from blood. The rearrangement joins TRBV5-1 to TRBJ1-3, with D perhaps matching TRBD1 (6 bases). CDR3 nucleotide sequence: TGCGCCAGCAGCCGGACGACAGGTTCTGGAAACACCATATATTTT. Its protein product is CASSRTTGSGNTIYF.